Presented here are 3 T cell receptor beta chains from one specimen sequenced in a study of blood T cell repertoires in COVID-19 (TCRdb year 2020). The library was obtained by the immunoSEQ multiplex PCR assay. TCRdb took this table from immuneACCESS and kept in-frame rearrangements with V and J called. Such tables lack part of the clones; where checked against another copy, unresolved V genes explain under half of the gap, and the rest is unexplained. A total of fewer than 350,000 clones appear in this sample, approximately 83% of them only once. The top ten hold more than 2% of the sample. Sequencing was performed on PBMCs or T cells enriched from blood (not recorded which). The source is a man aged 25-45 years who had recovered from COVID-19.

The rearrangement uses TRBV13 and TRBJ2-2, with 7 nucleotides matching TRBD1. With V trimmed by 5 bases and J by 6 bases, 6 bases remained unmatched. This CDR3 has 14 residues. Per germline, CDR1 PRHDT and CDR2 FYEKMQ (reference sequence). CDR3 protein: CASSVQGRSGELFF. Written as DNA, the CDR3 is TGTGCCAGCAGCGTACAGGGGCGATCCGGGGAGCTGTTTTTT.

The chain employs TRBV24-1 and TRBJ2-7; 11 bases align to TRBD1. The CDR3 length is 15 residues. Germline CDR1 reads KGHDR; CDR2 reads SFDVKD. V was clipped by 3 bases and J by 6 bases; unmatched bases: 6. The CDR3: CATSDVGQGGSEQYF. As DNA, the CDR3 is TGTGCCACCAGTGATGTGGGACAGGGGGGGTCCGAGCAGTACTTC.

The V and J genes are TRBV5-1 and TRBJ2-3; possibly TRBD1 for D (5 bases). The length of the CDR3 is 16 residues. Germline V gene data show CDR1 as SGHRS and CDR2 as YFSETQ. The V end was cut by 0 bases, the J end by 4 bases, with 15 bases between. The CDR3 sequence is CASSLAGIGIADTQYF. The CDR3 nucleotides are TGCGCCAGCAGCTTGGCAGGGATCGGTATCGCAGATACGCAGTATTTT.